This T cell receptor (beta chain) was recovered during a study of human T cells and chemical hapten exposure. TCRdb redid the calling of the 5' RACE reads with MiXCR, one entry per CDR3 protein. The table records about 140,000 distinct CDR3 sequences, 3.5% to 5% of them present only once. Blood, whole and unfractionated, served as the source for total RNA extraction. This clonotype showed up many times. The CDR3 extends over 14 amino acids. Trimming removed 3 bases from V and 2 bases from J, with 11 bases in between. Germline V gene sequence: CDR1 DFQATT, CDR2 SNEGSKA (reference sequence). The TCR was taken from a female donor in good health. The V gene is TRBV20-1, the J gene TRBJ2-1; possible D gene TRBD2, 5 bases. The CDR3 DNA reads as TGCAGTGCTAGCATCCGGGGTACCTACAATGAGCAGTTCTTC. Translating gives CSASIRGTYNEQFF.